This T cell receptor beta chain was identified during a study of CD8+CD57+ T cells in acquired aplastic anemia. In its sample, this clonotype was seen many times. Germline V gives CDR1 KGHDR, CDR2 SFDVKD. CDR3 length: 12 amino acids. With 2 bases removed from V and 7 bases from J, the gap between germline ends came to 7 bases. It was patients with CD8+CD57+ cell expansion by flow cytometry who were chosen for sequencing. Genomic DNA templated the TCR beta VDJ and CDR3 profiling. TCRdb recomputed calls from the reads with MiXCR, one row per CDR3 protein. The table shows around 200,000 distinct CDR3 sequences, with roughly 50% occurring only once.

The material sequenced was sorted CD4+, CD8+, or CD8+CD57+ T cells (not recorded which) from PBMCs. This clonotype originated in a human donor with aplastic anemia. V gene TRBV24-1 combines with J gene TRBJ1-1, with D unresolved. CDR3 sequence: CATSDSGVEAFF. In DNA, the CDR3 is TGTGCCACCAGTGATTCCGGGGTTGAAGCTTTCTTT.